The 19 T cell receptor beta chains in this list originate from one sample, sequenced in a study of cytomegalovirus exposure and HLA in healthy donors. Primers: 60 Vbeta forward and 13 Jbeta reverse. Profiled with immunoSEQ multiplex PCR; TCRdb holds only in-frame clones, not every one. Found here are around 130,000 clones, about 80% of them singletons; the top ten hold 2.5% to 3.5%. The sequencing sample was made of PBMCs. These receptors originate from a male donor in good health and CMV-seronegative.

The rearrangement uses TRBV27 and TRBJ2-5; maybe TRBD1 (5 bases). The DNA end favors TRBJ2-7, so the J call may be wrong. Per germline, CDR1 MNHEY and CDR2 SMNVEV (reference sequence). The CDR3 covers 15 residues. The CDR3 nucleotides are TGTGCCAGCAGTTTAGGCGTCCAGGGCTCCTACGAGCAGTACTTC. Protein: CASSLGVQGSYEQYF.

This chain uses TRBV7-9 with TRBJ2-3, with D maybe TRBD2 (6 bases). Germline values: CDR1 SEHNR, CDR2 FQNEAQ (reference sequence). The V end was cut by 11 bases, the J end by 4 bases, with 19 bases between. The CDR3 spans 14 residues. The DNA of the CDR3 is TGTGCCGGGCTACTAGCTGGGTTCCCAGATACGCAGTATTTT. Protein product: CAGLLAGFPDTQYF.

The chain has TRBV5-1 and TRBJ1-1; TRBD1 matches at 10 bases. This CDR3 has 14 amino acids. CDR1 and CDR2 from the germline V gene are SGHRS and YFSETQ. Trimming took 2 bases from V and 10 from J; bases not matched to a gene: 8. CDR3 DNA sequence: TGCGCCAGCAGCTTCCGACAGGGGGCTGGGGGAGCTTTCTTT. Translating gives CASSFRQGAGGAFF.

The chain couples TRBV10-3 to TRBJ2-7; TRBD2 matches at 8 bases. In germline, CDR1 is ENHRY, CDR2 SYGVKD. J gave up 4 bases and V 6 bases, and 8 bases lay outside the gene matches. The CDR3 is made up of 14 amino acids. The CDR3 DNA reads as TGTGCCATCAGGACCGGGACTAGTGGTTACGAGCAGTACTTC. It specifies CAIRTGTSGYEQYF.

This chain connects TRBV5-1 to TRBJ2-7, with 9 positions matching TRBD2. This CDR3 spans 12 amino acids. V shed 8 bases and J 0 bases; nucleotides not matched to a gene: 0. Germline V gene lookup returns CDR1 SGHRS and CDR2 YFSETQ. CDR3 sequence reads: CASSGSSYEQYF. The CDR3 DNA is TGCGCCAGTAGCGGGAGCTCCTACGAGCAGTACTTC.

The V call is TRBV29-1, the J call TRBJ2-3; TRBD2 aligns across 7 bases. This CDR3 region has 13 residues. Unmatched junction bases numbered 2, after V lost 1 base and J lost 4 bases. Looked up from germline, CDR1 is SQVTM and CDR2 is ANQGSEA. The CDR3 coding sequence is TGCAGCGTTGAAGGGGCGGGAGCAGATACGCAGTATTTT. Translating it yields CSVEGAGADTQYF.

Of note for this clone: The junction departs from germline at one end; a sequencing error may be responsible. In nucleotides, the CDR3 is TGCGCCAGCAGCACTAGCGGGATAGGAAACAGTCAGTACTTC. Protein: CASSTSGIGNSQYF. This chain uses TRBV5-1 with TRBJ2-4, with 10 bases aligning to TRBD2. Germline V gene sequence: CDR1 SGHRS, CDR2 YFSETQ. The CDR3 contains 14 residues.

This clone was recorded a few times. The CDR3 region has the DNA TGTGCCTGGAGTCCCAGCCAAGAGACCCAGTACTTC. This sequence encodes CAWSPSQETQYF. The chain links TRBV30 to TRBJ2-5, with D hard to call. The V end lost 2 bases, the J end lost 1 base, and 5 bases lay between the germline ends. Germline V gene lookup returns CDR1 GTSNPN and CDR2 SVGIG (reference sequence). The CDR3 has 12 amino acids.

The chain links TRBV28 to TRBJ1-2; no clear D. There are 13 residues in the CDR3. Deletions cut 5 bases from V and 6 bases from J, with 13 bases between. The V gene's germline CDR1 is MDHEN and CDR2 SYDVKM. CDR3 in amino acids: CASSQHGQNGYTF. The CDR3 DNA follows: TGTGCCAGCAGTCAACATGGCCAGAATGGCTACACCTTC.

This clone was found a few times. The chain uses TRBV7-9 and TRBJ2-5; 9 bases align to TRBD2. With 3 bases clipped from V and 2 bases from J, the junction kept 7 bases outside the gene matches. Germline V gives CDR1 SEHNR, CDR2 FQNEAQ (reference sequence). This CDR3 has 16 amino acids. The chain's CDR3 is CASSLAGGPSQETQYF. As DNA, the CDR3 is TGTGCCAGCAGCTTGGCGGGGGGGCCGAGTCAAGAGACCCAGTACTTC.

The chain has TRBV4-2 and TRBJ1-2; no firm D call. CDR1 is LGHNA, CDR2 YNFKEQ, per germline. V lost 0 bases and J 4 bases, leaving 12 bases between the germline ends. This CDR3 has 15 amino acids. The CDR3 loop reads CASSQEIRPGYGYTF. The CDR3 DNA sequence: TGTGCCAGCAGCCAAGAAATCAGGCCCGGCTATGGCTACACCTTC.

The rearrangement joins TRBV5-6 to TRBJ1-1; D call uncertain. CDR1 and CDR2 from the germline V gene are SGHDT and YYEEEE. Trimming cost V 4 bases and J 4 bases, with 14 bases left between them. This CDR3 contains 14 residues. The CDR3 DNA reads as TGTGCCAGCAGCCTAGACGGTACGGTCACTGAAGCTTTCTTT. Amino acid sequence: CASSLDGTVTEAFF.

The chain has TRBV10-1 and TRBJ2-7; 9 nucleotides agree with TRBD1. This CDR3 comprises 13 residues. Trimming removed 5 bases from V and 3 bases from J; junction bases left unmatched: 2. CDR1 WNHNN and CDR2 SYGVQD come from the germline V gene (reference sequence). This CDR3 is CASSKGQGYEQYF. CDR3 coding DNA: TGCGCCAGCAGTAAGGGACAGGGCTACGAGCAGTACTTC.

The V gene is TRBV5-4, the J gene TRBJ1-4, with D perhaps matching TRBD1 (5 bases). The CDR3 is made up of 15 amino acids. Between the trimmed V and J ends, which lost 5 bases and 5 bases, there was a span of 16 bases. CDR1 SGHNT and CDR2 YYREEE come from the germline V gene (reference sequence). CDR3 region: CASSSRQSNNEKLFF. In DNA, the CDR3 is TGTGCCAGCAGTTCTCGACAGAGTAACAATGAAAAACTGTTTTTT.

The V and J genes are TRBV7-6 and TRBJ1-5; D gene ambiguous. Deletions cut 0 bases from V and 1 base from J, with 13 bases between. This CDR3 is built from 17 residues. Germline V gene sequence: CDR1 SGHVS, CDR2 FNYEAQ. The CDR3 DNA reads TGTGCCAGCAGCTTAGCGCGGTCCCGCGGGAGCAATCAGCCCCAGCATTTT. This sequence encodes CASSLARSRGSNQPQHF.

The V call is TRBV4-1, the J call TRBJ1-2; possibly TRBD1 for D (6 bases). Per the germline V gene, CDR1 is MGHRA and CDR2 is YSYEKL. The CDR3 is 16 residues long. V was cut by 3 bases and J by 0 bases, with 14 bases left in between. The CDR3 here is CASSQGQEPTNYGYTF. The CDR3, as DNA: TGCGCCAGCAGCCAGGGACAAGAACCGACTAACTATGGCTACACCTTC.

DNA of the CDR3: TGTGCCAGCAGTAGAGGGAGCACTGAAGCTTTCTTT. It specifies CASSRGSTEAFF. The chain has TRBV28 and TRBJ1-1, with D hard to call. V lost 5 bases to trimming and J lost 4 bases, with 8 bases between them. Germline-derived CDR1 and CDR2 are MDHEN and SYDVKM. The CDR3 is 12 amino acids. Drawing the rest from reference TRBV28 and TRBJ1-1, the complete variable domain is DVKVTQSSRYLVKRTGEKVFLECVQDMDHENMFWYRQDPGLGLRLIYFSYDVKMKEKGDIPEGYSVSREKKERFSLILESASTNQTSMYLCASSRGSTEAFFGQGTRLTVV.

As for this clone: At the DNA level, this CDR3 is encoded by other sequences in the same sample as well. This rearrangement joins TRBV7-2 to TRBJ2-7, with D unresolved. V was clipped by 2 bases and J by 3 bases, with 5 bases between them. CDR3 length: 12 residues. CDR1 is SGHTA, CDR2 FQGNSA, per germline. The CDR3 loop reads CASSLTGYEQYF. The CDR3 DNA is TGTGCCAGCAGCTTAACCGGCTACGAGCAGTACTTC.

The V gene is TRBV5-4, the J gene TRBJ1-4; D remains ambiguous. This CDR3 comprises 13 residues. Germline-derived CDR1 and CDR2 are SGHNT and YYREEE (reference sequence). Trimming removed 4 bases from V and 8 bases from J, with 12 bases in between. CDR3 sequence: CASSPQDGEKLFF. In DNA, the CDR3 is TGTGCCAGCAGCCCTCAGGATGGGGAAAAACTGTTTTTT.